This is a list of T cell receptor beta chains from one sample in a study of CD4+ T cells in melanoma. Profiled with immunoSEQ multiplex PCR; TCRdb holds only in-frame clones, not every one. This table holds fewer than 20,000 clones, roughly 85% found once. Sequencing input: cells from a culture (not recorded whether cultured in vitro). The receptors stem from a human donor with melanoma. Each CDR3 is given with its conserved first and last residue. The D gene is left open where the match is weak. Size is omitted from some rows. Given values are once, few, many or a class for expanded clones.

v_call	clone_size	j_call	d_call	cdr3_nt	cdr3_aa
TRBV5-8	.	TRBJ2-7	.	TGTGCCAGCAGCCCCAGATTGGGTGGTGAGCAGTACTTC	CASSPRLGGEQYF
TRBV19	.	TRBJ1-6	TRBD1	TGTGCCAGTAGTGGACAGGGGTATAATTCACCCCTCCACTTT	CASSGQGYNSPLHF
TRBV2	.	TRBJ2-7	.	TGTGCCAGCAGCTCTGACTGGCCCCCCCCCTACGAGCAGTACTTC	CASSSDWPPPYEQYF
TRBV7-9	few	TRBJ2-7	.	TGTGCCAGCAGCCGGAGGGACACCCAGTACTTC	CASSRRDTQYF
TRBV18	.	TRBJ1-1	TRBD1	TGTGCCAGCTCGACTAGACAGGGCCTCACTGAAGCTTTCTTT	CASSTRQGLTEAFF
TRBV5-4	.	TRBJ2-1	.	TGTGCCAGCAGCCCGCCGGGAACCTACAATGAGCAGTTCTTC	CASSPPGTYNEQFF
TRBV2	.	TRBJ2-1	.	TGTGCCAGCAGTGGGTGGGATTACAATGAGCAGTTCTTC	CASSGWDYNEQFF
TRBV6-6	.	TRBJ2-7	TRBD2	TGTGCCAGCAGTTCCGTGGGTAGCGGGACCCTCGGCGAGCAGTACTTC	CASSSVGSGTLGEQYF
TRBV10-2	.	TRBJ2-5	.	TGCGCCAGCAGTCTTTTCGCGGTGGAGACCCAGTACTTC	CASSLFAVETQYF
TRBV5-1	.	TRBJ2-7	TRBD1	TGCGCCAGCAGCTGGCAACCGGACAGGAGGAGCTCCTACGAGCAGTACTTC	CASSWQPDRRSSYEQYF
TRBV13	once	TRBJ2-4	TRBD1	TGTGCCAGCAGCTTCACAGGGGCAAACATTCAGTACTTC	CASSFTGANIQYF
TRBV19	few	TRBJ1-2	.	TGTGCCAGTAGTGGAAGGGGTGGCTACACCTTC	CASSGRGGYTF
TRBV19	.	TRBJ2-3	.	TGTGCCAGTAGTATAGATCGGGGCAGTAGCACAGATACGCAGTATTTT	CASSIDRGSSTDTQYF
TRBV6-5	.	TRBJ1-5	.	TGTGCCAGCAGTTACGATGGGGGGCCTAATCAGCCCCAGCATTTT	CASSYDGGPNQPQHF
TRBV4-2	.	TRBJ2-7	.	TGTGCCAGCAGCCAAGCACCGGGGAGGCACGAGCAGTACTTC	CASSQAPGRHEQYF
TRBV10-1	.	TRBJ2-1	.	TGCGCCAGCAGTGAGGGGGGCGAGCAGTTCTTC	CASSEGGEQFF
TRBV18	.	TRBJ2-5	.	TGTGCCAGCTCACCTCTTTCGGCAGAGACCCAGTACTTC	CASSPLSAETQYF
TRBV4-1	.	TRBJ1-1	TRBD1	TGCGCCAGCAGCCCCGGGGCAGGGGGACAGGTGAACACTGAAGCTTTCTTT	CASSPGAGGQVNTEAFF
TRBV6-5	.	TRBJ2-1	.	TGTGCCAGCAGACCAACGGCCCAAAACAATGAGCAGTTCTTC	CASRPTAQNNEQFF
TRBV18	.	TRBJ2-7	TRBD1	TGTGCCAGCTCACCGCTACAGGGGGCTCACGAGCAGTACTTC	CASSPLQGAHEQYF
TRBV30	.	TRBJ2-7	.	TGTGCCTGGGGTAGGATTGGAGGAACCTACGAGCAGTACTTC	CAWGRIGGTYEQYF
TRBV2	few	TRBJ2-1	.	TGTGCCAGCAGTGAGATACGCTGGTACAATGAGCAGTTCTTC	CASSEIRWYNEQFF
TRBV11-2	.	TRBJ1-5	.	TGTGCCAGCAGCTCGAATGATCAGCCCCAGCATTTT	CASSSNDQPQHF
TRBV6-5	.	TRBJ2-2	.	TGTGCCAGCAGTTCCCCGGGGGCCACCACCGGGGAGCTGTTTTTT	CASSSPGATTGELFF
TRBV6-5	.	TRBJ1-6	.	TGTGCCAGCAGTCTCTCAAGAACAGGCAGGTCACCCCTCCACTTT	CASSLSRTGRSPLHF
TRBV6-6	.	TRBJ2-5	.	TGTGCCAGCAATGGGGGGGCAGAGACCCAGTACTTC	CASNGGAETQYF
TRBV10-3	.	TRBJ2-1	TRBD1	TGTGCCATCAGGGCGGGGCAGGGGGCCACCAATGAGCAGTTCTTC	CAIRAGQGATNEQFF
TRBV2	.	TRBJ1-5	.	TGTGCCAGCAGTCTGGGACCCAATCAGCCCCAGCATTTT	CASSLGPNQPQHF
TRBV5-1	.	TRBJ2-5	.	TGCGCCAGCAGTATGCCGGGGGCGTCAGAGACCCAGTACTTC	CASSMPGASETQYF
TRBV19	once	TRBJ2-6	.	TGTGCCAGCGAAAGGACACATCGATCTGGGGCCAACGTCCTGACTTTC	CASERTHRSGANVLTF
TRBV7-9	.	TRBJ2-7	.	TGTGCCAGCAGCAAGGTCTACGAGCAGTACTTC	CASSKVYEQYF
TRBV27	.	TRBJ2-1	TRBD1	TGTGCCAGCAGTTTCTGGGACAGGGTGGCGAATGAGCAGTTCTTC	CASSFWDRVANEQFF
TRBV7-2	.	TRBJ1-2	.	TGTGCCAGCAGCCCGCAGGGGCTCCTTCGCTCCAACTATGGCTACACCTTC	CASSPQGLLRSNYGYTF
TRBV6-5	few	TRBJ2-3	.	TGTGCCAGCAGTTACCAAGGGGGAACCGGCACAGATACGCAGTATTTT	CASSYQGGTGTDTQYF
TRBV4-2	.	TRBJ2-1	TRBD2	TGTGCCAGCAGCCTTCCGGGACTAGCGGGGGAGAATGAGCAGTTCTTC	CASSLPGLAGENEQFF
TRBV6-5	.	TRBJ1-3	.	TGTGCCAGTAGGGAGGCAGCTTGGAACACCATATATTTT	CASREAAWNTIYF
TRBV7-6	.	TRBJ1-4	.	TGTGCCAGCAGCGACGCCGGGGCCGGAAAACTGTTTTTT	CASSDAGAGKLFF
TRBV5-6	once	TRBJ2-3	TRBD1	TGTGCCAGCAGCAGACAGGGGTCAGATACGCAGTATTTT	CASSRQGSDTQYF
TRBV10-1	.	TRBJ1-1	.	TGCGCCAGCAGTACCGGAGGGGGTGATGAAGCTTTCTTT	CASSTGGGDEAFF
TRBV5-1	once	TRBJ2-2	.	TGCGCCAGCAGTTACCAGTATTCGAACACCGGGGAGCTGTTTTTT	CASSYQYSNTGELFF